The 11 T cell receptor beta chains below come from one sample, sequenced in a study of response to subunit inactivated influenza vaccine. TCRdb re-derived calls from the RT-PCR reads in MiXCR, one entry per CDR3 protein. Altogether 550,000 to 600,000 distinct CDR3 sequences are present, 12% being singletons, with the ten largest covering roughly a tenth. The source material was PBMCs from blood, sampled on the day of vaccination. The receptors originated from a man aged 45-65 years who received an inactivated influenza vaccine.

Only a few counts were recorded for this clonotype. This chain links TRBV27 with TRBJ2-7; 7 bases map to TRBD1. J lost 2 bases, V lost 1 base, and 5 bases had no gene match. Germline assignment: CDR1 MNHEY and CDR2 SMNVEV (reference sequence). The CDR3 spans 15 residues. CDR3 in DNA: TGTGCCAGCAGTTTATTACAGGACAGGACCTACGAGCAGTACTTC. Translation gives CASSLLQDRTYEQYF.

In its sample, this clonotype was seen many times. The chain recombines TRBV20-1 with TRBJ1-1; TRBD1 might be the D (6 bases). From germline, CDR1 is DFQATT and CDR2 SNEGSKA (reference sequence). The V gene lost 7 bases and the J gene lost 4 bases, with 19 bases spanning the gap. The CDR3 has 14 residues. Here the CDR3 reads CSGRDGGAVTEAFF. The CDR3, as DNA: TGCAGTGGCAGAGATGGGGGGGCGGTCACTGAAGCTTTCTTT.

This clonotype was seen a few times. This chain joins TRBV20-1 and TRBJ2-3, with D perhaps TRBD1 (6 bases). The length of the CDR3 is 13 residues. CDR1 is DFQATT and CDR2 is SNEGSKA in the germline V gene (reference sequence). V was clipped by 6 bases and J by 4 bases, with 14 bases between them. The CDR3 nucleotides read TGCAGTGCCCAGGGGATCGCACCAGATACGCAGTATTTT. Translated, it gives CSAQGIAPDTQYF.

This clonotype was observed a handful of times. CDR3 in DNA: TGTGCCACTCTGGGACAGGGGAATTACAATGAGCAGTTCTTC. Amino acid sequence: CATLGQGNYNEQFF. This chain links TRBV28 with TRBJ2-1; 10 bases line up with TRBD1. Germline values: CDR1 MDHEN, CDR2 SYDVKM. The CDR3 contains 14 residues. Trimming removed 10 bases from V and 4 bases from J; junction bases left unmatched: 7.

The rearrangement uses TRBV25-1 and TRBJ1-2; a weak D match, TRBD1 (5 bases). The germline CDR1 and CDR2 sequences are MGHDK and SYGVNS. The V and J ends lost 1 base and 5 bases respectively, with 11 bases between them. The CDR3 contains 14 residues. CDR3 residues: CASSELGGGYGYTF. DNA for the CDR3: TGTGCCAGCAGTGAATTGGGGGGGGGTTATGGCTACACCTTC.

This clonotype was observed at least ten times. The rearrangement joins TRBV28 to TRBJ2-4; D is possibly TRBD1 (6 bases). Germline lookup yields CDR1 MDHEN and CDR2 SYDVKM. This CDR3 is built from 15 residues. Trimming took 6 bases from V and 5 from J, leaving 17 bases between them. The CDR3 here is CASSAKGTRENIQYF. CDR3 coding DNA: TGTGCCAGCAGCGCCAAAGGGACACGGGAAAACATTCAGTACTTC.

This clonotype has only a few counts. The chain combines TRBV6-2 or TRBV6-3 with TRBJ2-2; D is possibly TRBD2 (6 bases). CDR3 size: 15 residues. Trimming left V 6 bases short and J 5 bases short, with 16 bases between. Germline lookup yields CDR1 MNHEY and CDR2 SVGEGT. Here the CDR3 reads CASSLPRLVTGELFF. CDR3 sequence (DNA): TGTGCCAGCAGCCTCCCCAGACTAGTTACCGGGGAGCTGTTTTTT.

This clonotype was seen a few times. V gene TRBV30 combines with J gene TRBJ2-7; D uncertain. V was shortened by 4 bases and J by 2 bases, with 12 bases between the two germline ends. This CDR3 spans 13 amino acids. CDR1 and CDR2 (germline): GTSNPN, SVGIG (reference sequence). The chain's CDR3 is CAWTRLDAYEQYF. Written as DNA, the CDR3 is TGTGCCTGGACACGACTCGACGCCTACGAGCAGTACTTC.

This clonotype turned up a few times. The J gene is TRBJ1-2, the V gene TRBV5-6; a weak D match, TRBD1 (5 bases). The CDR3 length is 15 residues. Trimming pared 4 bases from V and 4 bases from J, leaving 17 bases between. Germline V CDR1 and CDR2: SGHDT, YYEEEE. This chain's CDR3 is CASSLRTSGGYGYTF. The CDR3 DNA sequence: TGTGCCAGCAGCCTACGAACCTCCGGGGGCTATGGCTACACCTTC.

This clonotype was counted only a few times. This rearrangement joins TRBV7-6 to TRBJ2-5; tentatively, D is TRBD1 or TRBD2 (5 bases each). Germline V gene lookup returns CDR1 SGHVS and CDR2 FNYEAQ. This CDR3 has 14 amino acids. Trimming stripped 5 bases from V and 5 bases from J, with 15 bases between. CDR3 DNA: TGTGCCAGCAGCCTCTATTCATGGGGGGAGACCCAGTACTTC. This encodes CASSLYSWGETQYF.

This clonotype was recorded a few times. The J gene is TRBJ1-6, the V gene TRBV12-3 or TRBV12-4; TRBD1 matches at 7 bases. Trimming removed 5 bases from V and 10 bases from J; junction bases left unmatched: 2. This CDR3 has 12 amino acids. The chain's CDR3 is CASSETGSPLHF. DNA of the CDR3: TGTGCCAGCAGTGAGACAGGGTCACCCCTCCACTTT.